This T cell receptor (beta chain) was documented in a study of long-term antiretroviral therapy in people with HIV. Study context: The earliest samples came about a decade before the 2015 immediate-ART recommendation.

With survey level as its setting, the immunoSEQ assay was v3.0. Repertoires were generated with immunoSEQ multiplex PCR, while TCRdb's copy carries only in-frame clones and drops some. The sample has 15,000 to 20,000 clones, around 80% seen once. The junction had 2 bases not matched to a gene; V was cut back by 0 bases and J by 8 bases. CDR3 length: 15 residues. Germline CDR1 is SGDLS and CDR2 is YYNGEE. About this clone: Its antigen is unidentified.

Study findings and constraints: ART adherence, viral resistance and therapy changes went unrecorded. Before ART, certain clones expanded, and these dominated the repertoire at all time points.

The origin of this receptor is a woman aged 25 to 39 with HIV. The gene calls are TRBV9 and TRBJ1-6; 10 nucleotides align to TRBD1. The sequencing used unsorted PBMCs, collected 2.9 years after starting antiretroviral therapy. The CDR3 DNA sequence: TGTGCCAGCAGCGTAGTGGGGACAGGGGATTCACCCCTCCACTTT. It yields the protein CASSVVGTGDSPLHF.